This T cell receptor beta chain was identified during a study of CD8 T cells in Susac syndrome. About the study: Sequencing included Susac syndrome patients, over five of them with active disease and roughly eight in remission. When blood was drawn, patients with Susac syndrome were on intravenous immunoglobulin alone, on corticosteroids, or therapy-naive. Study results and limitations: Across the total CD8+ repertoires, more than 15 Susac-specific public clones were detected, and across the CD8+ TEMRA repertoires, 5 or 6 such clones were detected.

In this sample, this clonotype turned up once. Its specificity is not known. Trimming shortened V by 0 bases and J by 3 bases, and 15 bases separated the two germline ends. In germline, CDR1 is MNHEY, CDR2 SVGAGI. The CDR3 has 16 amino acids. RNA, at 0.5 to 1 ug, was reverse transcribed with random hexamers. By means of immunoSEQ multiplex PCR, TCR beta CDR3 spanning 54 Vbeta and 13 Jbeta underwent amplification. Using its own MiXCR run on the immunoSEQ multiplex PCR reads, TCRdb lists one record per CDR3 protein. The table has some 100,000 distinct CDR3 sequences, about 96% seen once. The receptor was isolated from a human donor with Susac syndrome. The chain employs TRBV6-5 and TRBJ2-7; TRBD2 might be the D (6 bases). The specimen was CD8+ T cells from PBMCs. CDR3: CASSYSSGGAIYEQYF. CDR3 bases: TGTGCCAGCAGTTACTCGAGTGGAGGGGCGATCTACGAGCAGTACTTC.